Each of the 9 T cell receptor beta chains below was sequenced from the same sample in a study of cytomegalovirus exposure and HLA in healthy donors. 60 Vbeta and 13 Jbeta primers were used in PCR. Sequencing was performed with immunoSEQ multiplex PCR; in TCRdb, only in-frame clones are kept and a portion is missing. This table holds about 140,000 clones, less than 80% found once. Sequenced: PBMCs. The receptors were sampled from a man in his forties in good health and CMV-seropositive.

The chain has TRBV18 and TRBJ1-4; D is perhaps TRBD1 (5 bases). CDR1 is KGHSH, CDR2 LQKENI, per germline. V lost 0 bases and J 0 bases, leaving 11 bases between the germline ends. The CDR3 has 17 amino acids. This chain's CDR3 is CASSPPVRDSTNEKLFF. In nucleotides, the CDR3 is TGTGCCAGCTCACCACCCGTCCGGGACTCAACTAATGAAAAACTGTTTTTT. Variable domain in full (rest from reference TRBV18 and TRBJ1-4): NAGVMQNPRHLVRRRGQEARLRCSPMKGHSHVYWYRQLPEEGLKFMVYLQKENIIDESGMPKERFSAEFPKEGPSILRIQQVVRGDSAAYFCASSPPVRDSTNEKLFFGSGTQLSVL.

This clone was observed once. The chain employs TRBV18 and TRBJ1-5; D gene unclear. The CDR3 totals 12 residues. The ends were cut back, 3 bases at V and 7 bases at J, with 7 bases in the middle. Germline CDR1 KGHSH, CDR2 LQKENI. CDR3 sequence: CASSPGWQPQHF. CDR3 DNA sequence: TGTGCCAGCTCACCCGGGTGGCAGCCCCAGCATTTT.

This clone was detected a few times. The chain uses TRBV9 and TRBJ2-1; D is possibly TRBD1 (5 bases). Per the germline V gene, CDR1 is SGDLS and CDR2 is YYNGEE. Trimming cost V 4 bases and J 9 bases, with 17 bases left between them. CDR3 length: 14 amino acids. The CDR3 spells CASSLKTGLGEQFF. The CDR3 nucleotides are TGTGCCAGCAGCTTAAAAACAGGTCTTGGTGAGCAGTTCTTC.

V and J are TRBV4-1 and TRBJ1-2; 7 positions match TRBD1. The CDR3 runs to 14 residues. With V trimmed by 0 bases and J by 8 bases, 6 bases remained unmatched. Germline V lookup: CDR1 MGHRA, CDR2 YSYEKL. The CDR3 reads CASSQERGLGGYTF. CDR3 in DNA: TGCGCCAGCAGCCAAGAAAGGGGGCTTGGGGGCTACACCTTC.

The chain is built from TRBV5-1 and TRBJ1-1; D possibly corresponds to TRBD1 (6 bases). Germline lookup yields CDR1 SGHRS and CDR2 YFSETQ. The V and J ends lost 4 bases and 2 bases respectively, with 18 bases between them. The CDR3 covers 16 residues. The CDR3 bases are TGCGCCAGCAGCCCTGGGGGGGGCAGGGAAAACACTGAAGCTTTCTTT. It codes for CASSPGGGRENTEAFF.

This chain joins TRBV7-8 and TRBJ2-3; 7 bases line up with TRBD2. There are 15 residues in the CDR3. Per germline, CDR1 SGHVS and CDR2 FQNEAQ. Germline trimming cut 3 bases from V and 3 bases from J; bases unmatched to any gene: 6. DNA for the CDR3: TGTGCCAGCAGCTTGCGCGGGAGCGGGACAGATACGCAGTATTTT. This translates into CASSLRGSGTDTQYF. Looking up the rest from reference TRBV7-8 and TRBJ2-3 gives the full variable domain: GAGVSQSPRYKVAKRGQDVALRCDPISGHVSLFWYQQALGQGPEFLTYFQNEAQLDKSGLPSDRFFAERPEGSVSTLKIQRTQQEDSAVYLCASSLRGSGTDTQYFGPGTRLTVL.

This clone came up a few times. The gene calls are TRBV5-6 and TRBJ2-7, with D maybe TRBD1 (6 bases). Trimming stripped 1 base from V and 0 bases from J, with 14 bases between. The CDR3 has 16 amino acids. Germline CDR1 reads SGHDT; CDR2 reads YYEEEE. The CDR3 sequence: CASSLLGTQSSYEQYF. The CDR3 nucleotides read TGTGCCAGCAGCTTGTTGGGGACACAGAGCTCCTACGAGCAGTACTTC. Full variable domain (rest looked up from reference TRBV5-6 and TRBJ2-7): DAGVTQSPTHLIKTRGQQVTLRCSPKSGHDTVSWYQQALGQGPQFIFQYYEEEERQRGNFPDRFSGHQFPNYSSELNVNALLLGDSALYLCASSLLGTQSSYEQYFGPGTRLTVT.

The chain employs TRBV5-1 and TRBJ1-1; TRBD1 matches at 10 bases. Germline assignment: CDR1 SGHRS and CDR2 YFSETQ. The CDR3 totals 15 residues. Trimming cost V 4 bases and J 0 bases; bases outside gene matches: 3. The CDR3 coding sequence is TGCGCCAGCAGCCCGGGACAGGGGATGAACACTGAAGCTTTCTTT. This codes for CASSPGQGMNTEAFF.

This chain connects TRBV5-1 to TRBJ1-4; D is perhaps TRBD1 (5 bases). The CDR3 has 15 amino acids. Germline V CDR1 and CDR2: SGHRS, YFSETQ. V was pared by 3 bases and J by 3 bases, with 12 bases between. CDR3 nucleotide sequence: TGCGCCAGCAGCTCAGGGAATTCTGCTAATGAAAAACTGTTTTTT. It is translated as CASSSGNSANEKLFF.